Listed below are T cell receptor beta chains from one sample, sequenced in a study of T cell responses to AZD1222 COVID-19 vaccine. TCRdb's copy holds only in-frame clones and misses some; the assay was immunoSEQ multiplex PCR. Of 250,000 to 300,000 clones in the sample, 94% were seen once. The source was peripheral blood, collected 28 days after the second AZD1222 dose. The receptors stem from an adult who received the AZD1222 COVID-19 vaccine. The CDR3 runs from the conserved cysteine through the conserved F or W. The D gene is left open where the match is weak. Only part of the rows carry a size: once, few, many, or a class if the clone is expanded.

D gene | clone size | J gene | V gene | CDR3 DNA | CDR3 protein
TRBD2 | - | TRBJ2-1 | TRBV5-1 | TGCGCCAGCAGCCAAGCGGGATCGGACAATGAGCAGTTCTTC | CASSQAGSDNEQFF
TRBD2 | few | TRBJ2-7 | TRBV5-1 | TGCGCCAGCAGCTTGACGACTAGCGGGAGTGGTGGAGAATACTTC | CASSLTTSGSGGEYF
- | - | TRBJ1-1 | TRBV2 | TGTGCCAGCACCCCAGGGGAGGGGTTTTCTTTCTTT | CASTPGEGFSFF
TRBD2 | - | TRBJ2-3 | TRBV19 | TGTGCCAGTAGTATAACTAGCGGGGGGCACACAGATACGCAGTATTTT | CASSITSGGHTDTQYF
- | - | TRBJ2-7 | TRBV11-1 | TGTGCCAGCAGCTTTAGCTCCTACGAGCAGTACTTC | CASSFSSYEQYF
TRBD1 | once | TRBJ2-7 | TRBV28 | TGTGCCAGCAGGCCCTTGGGACAGGGCCCCTACGAGCAGTACTTC | CASRPLGQGPYEQYF
- | once | TRBJ1-1 | TRBV28 | TGTGCCAGCAGTTTGGTAGGGCGTGGCACTGAAGCTTTCTTT | CASSLVGRGTEAFF
TRBD1 | - | TRBJ2-7 | TRBV18 | TGTGCCAGCTCACCCGGGACAGGGGGTATGGAGGGAGTTTCCTACGAGCAGTACTTC | CASSPGTGGMEGVSYEQYF
TRBD1 | - | TRBJ2-1 | TRBV27 | TGTGCCAGCAGCAAACCCGGGACAGGGAGGGATGAGCAGTTCTTC | CASSKPGTGRDEQFF
TRBD1 | - | TRBJ2-1 | TRBV2 | TGTGCCAGCAGTCTACAGGGGGTCTCCTACAATGAGCAGTTCTTC | CASSLQGVSYNEQFF
- | - | TRBJ2-7 | TRBV7-9 | TGTGCCAGCAGCTCCTGGGACACCAACTCCTACGAGCAGTACTTC | CASSSWDTNSYEQYF
TRBD1 | - | TRBJ1-5 | TRBV4-2 | TGTGCCAGCAGCCAAGATGGAACAGGGGGCATTCAGCCCCAGCATTTT | CASSQDGTGGIQPQHF
TRBD1 | - | TRBJ2-2 | TRBV7-9 | TGTGCCAGCAGCGACGGACAGGGTAACACCGGGGAGCTGTTTTTT | CASSDGQGNTGELFF
- | once | TRBJ2-1 | TRBV2 | TGTGCCAGCGACAGGGGAGGGTACAATGAGCAGTTCTTC | CASDRGGYNEQFF
TRBD2 | - | TRBJ2-4 | TRBV6-2/TRBV6-3 | TGTGCCAGCAGTCCGACTAGCGGGGGGGCCGCGGTCAAAAACATTCAGTACTTC | CASSPTSGGAAVKNIQYF
- | - | TRBJ2-7 | TRBV7-2 | TGTGCCAGCAGCCGAGAGGGGGCGGGAGAGCAGTACTTC | CASSREGAGEQYF
- | - | TRBJ2-3 | TRBV28 | TGTGCCACCTACGTGGGGCTCGGAGATACGCAGTATTTT | CATYVGLGDTQYF
- | few | TRBJ1-5 | TRBV28 | TGTGCCAGCAACCCAACGAATCAGCCCCAGCATTTT | CASNPTNQPQHF
TRBD2 | - | TRBJ2-2 | TRBV18 | TGTGCCAGCTCACCACGAGGACTAGCGGCGAACACCGGGGAGCTGTTTTTT | CASSPRGLAANTGELFF
TRBD1 | - | TRBJ2-7 | TRBV2 | TGTGCCAGCAGCAACGGACAGGGGGTACTCTACGAGCAGTACTTC | CASSNGQGVLYEQYF
TRBD1 | - | TRBJ1-2 | TRBV2 | TGTGCCAGCACCCCGGGACAGGTTAGTTATGGCTACACCTTC | CASTPGQVSYGYTF
- | - | TRBJ2-6 | TRBV5-4 | TGTGCCAGCAGCTTAGACACCTCTGCGGCTGGGGCCAACGTCCTGACTTTC | CASSLDTSAAGANVLTF
- | - | TRBJ2-7 | TRBV5-6 | TGTGCCAGCAGCTTCGGCCCAGGCGTGGAGGAGCAGTACTTC | CASSFGPGVEEQYF
- | once | TRBJ1-2 | TRBV28 | TGTGCCAGCAGCTCAGGGACCTATGGCTACACCTTC | CASSSGTYGYTF
- | - | TRBJ1-1 | TRBV7-9 | TGTGCCAGCAGTTTCAAGGGAAGGGACACTGAAGCTTTCTTT | CASSFKGRDTEAFF
- | - | TRBJ2-7 | TRBV28 | TGTGCCAGCACCACCCCCAGGGAGACCTCCTACGAGCAGTACTTC | CASTTPRETSYEQYF
- | - | TRBJ1-5 | TRBV5-6 | TGTGCCAGCAGCTTGAGCAGGGCAGGACGTCGCCATCAGCCCCAGCATTTT | CASSLSRAGRRHQPQHF
- | - | TRBJ1-2 | TRBV6-5 | TGTGCCAGCAGGGAGAGCAGTCACTATGGCTACACCTTC | CASRESSHYGYTF
TRBD1 | - | TRBJ2-2 | TRBV5-6 | TGTGCCAGCAGCTTGGAGACAGGGGGCTATGAAGAGCTGTTTTTT | CASSLETGGYEELFF
- | - | TRBJ1-1 | TRBV5-1 | TGCGCCAGCAGAGTCACAGCTTCGAACACTGAAGCTTTCTTT | CASRVTASNTEAFF
- | - | TRBJ1-2 | TRBV28 | TGTGCCAGCAGTTTGACAGATTACTATGGCTACACCTTC | CASSLTDYYGYTF
TRBD1 | - | TRBJ2-4 | TRBV3-1/TRBV3-2 | TGTGCCAGCAAACGGACAGGGACGAACATTCAGTACTTC | CASKRTGTNIQYF
- | - | TRBJ1-1 | TRBV3-1/TRBV3-2 | TGTGCCAGCAGCCAGACAGTTTCAGGCGGCACTGAAGCTTTCTTT | CASSQTVSGGTEAFF
- | - | TRBJ2-7 | TRBV2 | TGTGCCAGCAGTGAAGGGCGGAGCTCCTACGAGCAGTACTTC | CASSEGRSSYEQYF
TRBD1 | once | TRBJ2-7 | TRBV2 | TGTGCCAGCAGTGAAGGGACAGGGAGTTCCTACGAGCAGTACTTC | CASSEGTGSSYEQYF
- | - | TRBJ2-7 | TRBV18 | TGTGCCAGCTCACCACCGAAAGGCAGTAGCGAGCAGTACTTC | CASSPPKGSSEQYF
TRBD2 | - | TRBJ2-1 | TRBV7-9 | TGTGCCAGCAGGACCGGGACTAGCGGGTGGAGCTCCTACAATGAGCAGTTCTTC | CASRTGTSGWSSYNEQFF
TRBD1 | - | TRBJ1-1 | TRBV3-1/TRBV3-2 | TGTGCCAGCAGCCAAGAGGCAGGGGGCACTGAAGCTTTCTTT | CASSQEAGGTEAFF
- | once | TRBJ1-1 | TRBV7-8 | TGTGCCAGCAGCTCAGGGTTGAACACTGAAGCTTTCTTT | CASSSGLNTEAFF
- | - | TRBJ2-3 | TRBV3-1/TRBV3-2 | TGTGCCAGCAGCCCTACGGCGGGGAGACATGCCACAGATACGCAGTATTTT | CASSPTAGRHATDTQYF
TRBD1 | - | TRBJ2-7 | TRBV7-3 | TGTGCCAGCAGCTTGGGGACAGGCGGCGAGCAGTACTTC | CASSLGTGGEQYF
TRBD1 | - | TRBJ2-7 | TRBV7-8 | TGTGCCAGCAGCTTAGGTGGGACAGGGATAATTGGCGAGCAGTACTTC | CASSLGGTGIIGEQYF
TRBD1 | - | TRBJ1-1 | TRBV19 | TGTGCCAGTAGTATAGGGGACAGACCGGGGAACACTGAAGCTTTCTTT | CASSIGDRPGNTEAFF
TRBD1 | - | TRBJ1-3 | TRBV28 | TGTGCCAGCAGTCCAACAGGGGGCTCTGGAAACACCATATATTTT | CASSPTGGSGNTIYF
- | - | TRBJ2-1 | TRBV20-1 | TGCAGTGCTAGACAAAGTAACGAGCAGTTCTTC | CSARQSNEQFF
- | - | TRBJ2-5 | TRBV20-1 | TGCAGTACTAGTTGGGAGACCCAGTACTTC | CSTSWETQYF
TRBD2 | - | TRBJ2-3 | TRBV7-3 | TGTGCCAGCAGCTTAAGCGGGGGGGCTGGTGATACGCAGTATTTT | CASSLSGGAGDTQYF
- | - | TRBJ2-5 | TRBV9 | TGTGCCAGCAGCCTGACTCCCGGGGCCGGACAAGAGACCCAGTACTTC | CASSLTPGAGQETQYF
- | - | TRBJ2-3 | TRBV5-1 | TGCGCCAGCAGCTTGGCCGTGGGGGGCACAGATACGCAGTATTTT | CASSLAVGGTDTQYF